These 11 T cell receptor beta chains came from one sample sequenced in a study of blood T cell repertoires in COVID-19. Sequencing was performed with immunoSEQ multiplex PCR; in TCRdb, only in-frame clones are kept and a portion is missing. The data hold tens of thousands of clones, with roughly 86% observed a single time. Source material: peripheral blood. These receptors were taken from a human donor in a cohort sampled during active COVID-19.

This clone was seen a handful of times. V usage is TRBV19 and J usage is TRBJ2-1, with 7 bases fitting TRBD2. This CDR3 is built from 15 residues. J lost 9 bases, V lost 5 bases, and 13 bases had no gene match. Germline CDR1 is LNHDA and CDR2 is SQIVND (reference sequence). CDR3 DNA: TGTGCCAGTAGTTTAGTCACTAGCGTGAGTATTGAGCAGTTCTTC. It specifies CASSLVTSVSIEQFF.

The CDR3 sequence: CASSFLAGVETQYF. The CDR3, as DNA: TGTGCCAGCAGTTTCCTCGCAGGGGTAGAGACCCAGTACTTC. This chain connects TRBV27 to TRBJ2-5, with D perhaps TRBD1 (6 bases). The CDR3 runs 14 residues. The V and J ends lost 3 bases and 4 bases respectively, with 12 bases between them. Per germline, CDR1 MNHEY and CDR2 SMNVEV (reference sequence).

The chain employs TRBV2 and TRBJ1-2, with 7 bases matching TRBD1. From germline, CDR1 is SNHLY and CDR2 FYNNEI. The CDR3 totals 14 residues. V was clipped by 4 bases and J by 2 bases; unmatched bases: 4. This CDR3 is CASSAGQINYGYTF. In nucleotides, the CDR3 is TGTGCCAGCAGTGCGGGACAGATAAACTATGGCTACACCTTC.

This clone was seen a few times. This sequence joins TRBV2 and TRBJ2-7; unclear D gene. The CDR3 is made up of 10 amino acids. Germline assignment: CDR1 SNHLY and CDR2 FYNNEI. Deletions cut 6 bases from V and 8 bases from J, with 8 bases between. Here the CDR3 reads CASRRSQQYF. The CDR3 DNA sequence: TGTGCCAGCAGGAGGTCCCAGCAGTACTTC.

This chain joins TRBV5-1 and TRBJ1-2; 7 bases are shared with TRBD1. The junction had 3 bases not matched to a gene; V was cut back by 4 bases and J by 3 bases. This CDR3 has 13 residues. The germline CDR1 and CDR2 sequences are SGHRS and YFSETQ. The CDR3 DNA reads TGCGCCAGCAGCCATGGACAGGACTATGGCTACACCTTC. Its translation is CASSHGQDYGYTF.

The genes are TRBV7-9 and TRBJ1-1; tentative D call: TRBD1 (6 bases). CDR3 length equals 12 residues. V lost 3 bases, J lost 9 bases, and 11 bases lay in between. CDR1 is SEHNR and CDR2 is FQNEAQ in the germline V gene (reference sequence). The CDR3 nucleotides read TGTGCCAGCAGCTTCACCGGGACAAAAGCTTTCTTT. It is translated as CASSFTGTKAFF.

The chain recombines TRBV7-9 with TRBJ1-2, with 7 nucleotides matching TRBD1. The CDR3 has 13 amino acids. CDR1 and CDR2 (germline): SEHNR, FQNEAQ (reference sequence). Trimming took 5 bases from V and 7 from J; bases not matched to a gene: 7. CDR3 residues: CASSQTGTLGYTF. The CDR3 DNA follows: TGTGCCAGCAGCCAGACAGGGACTCTTGGCTACACCTTC.

The chain carries TRBV10-3 and TRBJ1-1; the D gene is possibly TRBD1 (6 bases). This CDR3 has 14 residues. The V gene lost 3 bases and the J gene lost 3 bases, with 11 bases spanning the gap. Germline V CDR1 and CDR2: ENHRY, SYGVKD. The CDR3 spells CAISEGGADTEAFF. In nucleotides, the CDR3 is TGTGCCATCAGTGAAGGGGGAGCTGACACTGAAGCTTTCTTT.

The J gene is TRBJ1-2, the V gene TRBV7-9; TRBD1 matches at 7 bases. This CDR3 comprises 14 residues. V was clipped by 6 bases and J by 6 bases; unmatched bases: 10. Per germline, CDR1 SEHNR and CDR2 FQNEAQ (reference sequence). CDR3 coding DNA: TGTGCCAGCAGGCCACAAGGGGGCTCGAATGGCTACACCTTC. It encodes CASRPQGGSNGYTF.

To note about this clone: The same CDR3 can be traced to other DNA sequences in this sample. The chain employs TRBV18 and TRBJ2-2; 14 bases are a match to TRBD2. This CDR3 is built from 18 residues. The V gene end was trimmed by 0 bases and the J gene end by 3 bases; junction bases not matched to a gene: 3. Germline CDR1 is KGHSH and CDR2 is LQKENI. This chain's CDR3 is CASSPPRTSGGYTGELFF. The CDR3 DNA reads TGTGCCAGCTCACCACCGAGGACTAGCGGGGGGTACACCGGGGAGCTGTTTTTT. Supplemented by reference TRBV18 and TRBJ2-2, the full variable domain reads NAGVMQNPRHLVRRRGQEARLRCSPMKGHSHVYWYRQLPEEGLKFMVYLQKENIIDESGMPKERFSAEFPKEGPSILRIQQVVRGDSAAYFCASSPPRTSGGYTGELFFGEGSRLTVL.

The chain employs TRBV10-3 and TRBJ2-5; TRBD2 matches at 12 bases. CDR1 and CDR2 from the germline V gene are ENHRY and SYGVKD. The CDR3 has 14 amino acids. V was clipped by 6 bases and J by 4 bases; unmatched bases: 3. This CDR3 reads CAIRWTSGAETQYF. As DNA, the CDR3 is TGTGCCATCAGATGGACTAGCGGGGCAGAGACCCAGTACTTC.